These 8 T cell receptor beta chains share one sample of origin, sequenced in a study of CD8 T cells in Susac syndrome (dated by TCRdb to between 2017 and 2020). Libraries were built with the immunoSEQ multiplex PCR assay. RNA was extracted using the RNeasy kit, and roughly 0.45 to 1 microgram was reverse transcribed with random hexamers. The raw public data were reprocessed by TCRdb itself: fastp quality trimming at Q25, MiXCR clonotype calling, in-frame beta chains only. When rows share a CDR3 protein, they turn into one entry using the most common DNA and genes. For this sample there are about 300,000 distinct CDR3 sequences; approximately 85% appear just once. Of the sample, approximately 0.2% is held by the ten largest clones. The sequencing sample was made of CD8+ T cells from PBMCs. The receptors stem from a human donor with multiple sclerosis.

The chain has TRBV6-5 and TRBJ1-1; TRBD1 might be the D (6 bases). The CDR3 totals 15 residues. The germline CDR1 and CDR2 sequences are MNHEY and SVGAGI. V lost 5 bases to trimming and J lost 6 bases, with 19 bases between them. CDR3: CASSPLTQRGAEAFF. DNA of the CDR3: TGTGCCAGCAGTCCACTAACCCAAAGGGGGGCTGAAGCTTTCTTT.

The chain carries TRBV9 and TRBJ2-1; weak D call: TRBD1 (7 bases). The germline V and J ends were trimmed by 3 bases and 9 bases, with 13 bases remaining between them. The length of the CDR3 is 13 residues. The germline gives CDR1 SGDLS, CDR2 YYNGEE. CDR3 nucleotide sequence: TGTGCCAGCAGCGCAGGGGGGTTCCCTGAGCAGTTCTTC. Its translation: CASSAGGFPEQFF.

The chain joins TRBV2 to TRBJ2-7; 8 positions match TRBD1. Looked up from germline, CDR1 is SNHLY and CDR2 is FYNNEI. Trimming cost V 5 bases and J 0 bases; bases outside gene matches: 6. This CDR3 spans 15 amino acids. CDR3 protein: CASSHPGQASYEQYF. The CDR3 DNA reads as TGTGCCAGCAGTCACCCGGGACAGGCCTCCTACGAGCAGTACTTC.

The chain employs TRBV20-1 and TRBJ2-1, with TRBD2 as a possible D gene (6 bases). Trimming cost V 4 bases and J 2 bases, with 12 bases left between them. CDR1 is DFQATT, CDR2 SNEGSKA, per germline (reference sequence). CDR3 length: 14 amino acids. The CDR3 here is CSAIERVAYNEQFF. CDR3 DNA: TGCAGTGCTATAGAGCGGGTTGCCTACAATGAGCAGTTCTTC.

The chain employs TRBV12-3 or TRBV12-4 and TRBJ2-7; TRBD2 aligns across 8 bases. This CDR3 spans 14 amino acids. V trimming: 1 base; J trimming: 6 bases; junction bases outside the gene matches: 5. CDR3 DNA sequence: TGTGCCAGCAGTTTAGACGGGAGGGCCGGCGAGCAGTACTTC. It yields the protein CASSLDGRAGEQYF.

The V gene is TRBV19, the J gene TRBJ2-7; D is unresolved. Trimming took 3 bases from V and 3 from J, leaving 12 bases between them. The CDR3 runs to 14 residues. In germline, CDR1 is LNHDA, CDR2 SQIVND (reference sequence). As DNA, the CDR3 is TGTGCCAGTAGTATTGGGCGGCCGGTCTACGAGCAGTACTTC. Its protein is CASSIGRPVYEQYF.

The rearrangement joins TRBV7-9 to TRBJ2-1; no clear D. V lost 6 bases to trimming and J lost 9 bases, with 12 bases between them. The CDR3 contains 12 residues. CDR1 is SEHNR, CDR2 FQNEAQ, per germline (reference sequence). In DNA form, the CDR3 reads TGTGCCAGCAGACTCGTAGGCGGTGAGCAGTTCTTC. It is translated as CASRLVGGEQFF.

J is TRBJ2-1 and V is TRBV20-1; 8 bases fit TRBD2. The V and J ends lost 6 bases and 7 bases, in that order; junction bases with no gene match: 14. The CDR3 totals 15 residues. Germline V CDR1 and CDR2: DFQATT, SNEGSKA (reference sequence). CDR3 coding DNA: TGCAGTGCCTTGGGCGGGGGGCAACCACCAAATGAGCAGTTCTTC. As protein: CSALGGGQPPNEQFF.